These 32 T cell receptor beta chains came from one sample sequenced in a study of blood T cells in healthy people across ages. Through a sample-barcoded 5' primer and a J-beta primer mix, a second PCR was run for about 6 to 11 cycles. MiXCR, run by TCRdb on the 5' RACE reads, gives a single entry per CDR3 protein. Of 800,000 or so distinct CDR3 sequences listed, about 42% were seen once; the top ten hold 15% to 20%. The sequencing input was blood. The source of these receptors is a man older than 75 in good health.

A word on this clonotype: This may be a read error, as it is one base from a much larger clone. The J gene is TRBJ2-7, the V gene TRBV29-1; the D gene is possibly TRBD1 (8 bases). Trimming shortened V by 7 bases and J by 7 bases, and 26 bases separated the two germline ends. Germline loops: CDR1 SQVTM, CDR2 ANQGSEA. This CDR3 has 15 amino acids. CDR3 nucleotides: TGCAGCGGCTCACCGACAGGGGCGGGAGCCAATGAGCAGTACTTC. Translation gives CSGSPTGAGANEQYF.

The chain uses TRBV7-6 and TRBJ1-2; no clear D. This CDR3 is built from 13 residues. Trimming removed 4 bases at V and 5 bases at J, with 11 bases between. Germline V CDR1 and CDR2: SGHVS, FNYEAQ. The CDR3 DNA reads TGTGCCAGCAGCTCATTCGCGGGTTATGGCTACACCTTC. Translating gives CASSSFAGYGYTF.

This clonotype was observed a handful of times. The chain uses TRBV29-1 and TRBJ1-1; 9 nucleotides align to TRBD1. J gave up 5 bases and V 5 bases, and 6 bases lay outside the gene matches. CDR1 and CDR2 from the germline V gene are SQVTM and ANQGSEA. The CDR3 sequence is 13 residues long. The CDR3 loop reads CSVTTGGLTEAFF. The CDR3 DNA reads TGCAGCGTTACAACAGGGGGCTTGACTGAAGCTTTCTTT.

CDR3 loop: CASSVGTSNTEAFF. The CDR3 DNA sequence: TGCGCCAGCAGCGTCGGGACTTCGAACACTGAAGCTTTCTTT. This chain links TRBV5-1 with TRBJ1-1; maybe TRBD1 (5 bases). The germline V gene encodes CDR1 SGHRS and CDR2 YFSETQ. The CDR3 length is 14 residues. V gave up 4 bases and J gave up 1 base, with 11 bases separating them.

The CDR3 DNA sequence: TGTGCCAGCAGTTTACCTGCTAGCGGGAGCTCCTACGAGCAGTACTTC. Translation gives CASSLPASGSSYEQYF. The rearrangement uses TRBV28 and TRBJ2-7; 10 bases agree with TRBD2. The V segment lost 2 bases and the J segment 0 bases; nucleotides outside the gene matches: 4. The CDR3 runs 16 residues. The germline V gene has CDR1 MDHEN and CDR2 SYDVKM.

This chain uses TRBV18 with TRBJ2-3; no reliable D call. V lost 5 bases, J lost 1 base, and 10 bases lay in between. CDR1 and CDR2 (germline): KGHSH, LQKENI. The CDR3 runs 14 residues. The CDR3 region has the DNA TGTGCCAGCTCAGTCGGACGGGGCACAGATACGCAGTATTTT. Translation gives CASSVGRGTDTQYF. The whole variable domain, filled in from reference TRBV18 and TRBJ2-3, reads NAGVMQNPRHLVRRRGQEARLRCSPMKGHSHVYWYRQLPEEGLKFMVYLQKENIIDESGMPKERFSAEFPKEGPSILRIQQVVRGDSAAYFCASSVGRGTDTQYFGPGTRLTVL.

There are a few counts of this clonotype. The V call is TRBV5-1, the J call TRBJ2-1, with 11 bases lining up with TRBD2. CDR3 length: 17 residues. V dropped 3 bases and J dropped 4; count of bases not matched to a gene: 9. The germline CDR1 and CDR2 sequences are SGHRS and YFSETQ. The CDR3 sequence: CASSSFKLAGEYNEQFF. The CDR3 DNA reads as TGCGCCAGCAGCTCCTTCAAACTAGCGGGAGAATACAATGAGCAGTTCTTC.

This clonotype was detected ten times or more. The chain has TRBV5-6 and TRBJ2-4; D unclear. V lost 2 bases to trimming and J lost 11 bases, with 17 bases between them. The CDR3 sequence is 14 residues long. CDR1 is SGHDT and CDR2 is YYEEEE in the germline V gene. CDR3 in amino acids: CASSLAALPRFQYF. The CDR3, as DNA: TGTGCCAGCAGCTTAGCCGCCTTACCTAGATTTCAGTACTTC.

The rearrangement links TRBV5-5 to TRBJ2-5; 9 bases align to TRBD1. This CDR3 spans 17 amino acids. The J segment lost 11 bases and the V segment lost 0 bases, leaving 17 bases of the junction unmatched. The germline gives CDR1 SGHKS, CDR2 YYEKEE (reference sequence). CDR3 protein: CASSLEGPGQGRNEQYF. The CDR3 nucleotides read TGTGCCAGCAGCTTGGAGGGACCGGGACAGGGAAGGAATGAGCAGTACTTC.

This clonotype came up a few times. The chain carries TRBV6-2 or TRBV6-3 and TRBJ1-2; D is possibly TRBD1 (5 bases). The V end lost 0 bases, the J end lost 4 bases, and 6 bases lay between the germline ends. The CDR3 runs to 13 residues. Germline lookup yields CDR1 MNHEY and CDR2 SVGEGT. The CDR3 DNA reads TGTGCCAGCAGTTACTCCACAGGCTATGGCTACACCTTC. Translation: CASSYSTGYGYTF.

This clonotype was counted many times. V and J are TRBV9 and TRBJ2-1, with TRBD1 as a possible D gene (6 bases). Between the trimmed V and J ends, which lost 0 bases and 6 bases, there was a span of 13 bases. The CDR3 length is 15 residues. The germline V gene has CDR1 SGDLS and CDR2 YYNGEE. The CDR3 loop is CASSVGQGKGNEQFF. CDR3 DNA: TGTGCCAGCAGCGTAGGTCAGGGGAAGGGCAATGAGCAGTTCTTC. The whole variable domain, remainder taken from reference TRBV9 and TRBJ2-1, is DSGVTQTPKHLITATGQRVTLRCSPRSGDLSVYWYQQSLDQGLQFLIQYYNGEERAKGNILERFSAQQFPDLHSELNLSSLELGDSALYFCASSVGQGKGNEQFFGPGTRLTVL.

The V and J genes are TRBV20-1 and TRBJ2-1; 8 bases are a match to TRBD2. The CDR3 contains 14 residues. The V and J ends lost 3 bases and 8 bases, in that order; junction bases with no gene match: 9. Germline CDR1 is DFQATT and CDR2 is SNEGSKA (reference sequence). DNA of the CDR3: TGCAGTGCTAGTCCTAGCGGGTTAGTCGATGAGCAGTTCTTC. It is translated as CSASPSGLVDEQFF.

The CDR3 region has the DNA TGCAGTGCTAGTGACTTCACTAGCGCTGCCTCCTACGAGCAGTACTTC. Protein: CSASDFTSAASYEQYF. The rearrangement joins TRBV20-1 to TRBJ2-7, with 7 positions matching TRBD2. The length of the CDR3 is 16 residues. V lost 3 bases to trimming and J lost 0 bases; unmatched junction nucleotides: 11. Per germline, CDR1 DFQATT and CDR2 SNEGSKA (reference sequence).

This clonotype was recorded a few times. One base away lies a much larger clone, so this may be a sequencing read error. The chain combines TRBV27 with TRBJ2-5; D is perhaps TRBD1 (6 bases). Germline CDR1 MNHEY, CDR2 SMNVEV (reference sequence). The CDR3 has 15 amino acids. The V gene lost 6 bases and the J gene lost 11 bases, with 25 bases spanning the gap. The CDR3 DNA reads TGTGCCAGCAGCCCACCAGGGGAGTTAAGGAATGAGCAGTACTTC. Its protein is CASSPPGELRNEQYF.

This clonotype has only a few counts. The genes are TRBV7-8 and TRBJ1-1; D unresolved. With 2 bases removed from V and 3 bases from J, the gap between germline ends came to 7 bases. Germline values: CDR1 SGHVS, CDR2 FQNEAQ. The CDR3 is 13 residues long. The CDR3 reads CASSLTRDTEAFF. The CDR3 DNA follows: TGTGCCAGCAGCTTAACCCGGGACACTGAAGCTTTCTTT.

The V gene is TRBV29-1, the J gene TRBJ1-2; 8 bases map to TRBD1. CDR1 is SQVTM and CDR2 is ANQGSEA in the germline V gene. The junction had 9 bases not matched to a gene; V was cut back by 4 bases and J by 5 bases. The CDR3 runs to 14 residues. CDR3 region: CSVGQGQGVYGYTF. The CDR3, as DNA: TGCAGCGTTGGACAAGGACAGGGAGTTTATGGCTACACCTTC.

This chain uses TRBV7-2 with TRBJ1-2; no firm D call. V gave up 1 base and J gave up 4 bases, with 16 bases separating them. CDR3 size: 16 residues. Germline CDR1 reads SGHTA; CDR2 reads FQGNSA. Here the CDR3 reads CASSLGFVELSYGYTF. In DNA form, the CDR3 reads TGTGCCAGCAGCTTAGGGTTCGTGGAGCTTAGCTATGGCTACACCTTC.

Notes on this clonotype: One junction end does not reproduce the germline sequence, and a read error may be involved. The chain links TRBV7-9 to TRBJ2-7; D possibly uses TRBD1 or TRBD2 (5 bases each). Per the germline V gene, CDR1 is SEHNR and CDR2 is FQNEAQ (reference sequence). The CDR3 loop spans 15 amino acids. CDR3 region: CASSLSGRTAYVQYF. CDR3 DNA sequence: TGTGCCAGCAGCTTATCGGGGCGAACAGCCTACGTGCAGTACTTC.

This chain connects TRBV24-1 to TRBJ2-5; 10 bases line up with TRBD2. The CDR3 extends over 17 amino acids. V trimming: 1 base; J trimming: 11 bases; junction bases outside the gene matches: 15. CDR1 is KGHDR, CDR2 SFDVKD, per germline. In nucleotides, the CDR3 is TGTGCCACCAGTGATTTAAGTTCCAGCGGGAGGGTCGATGAGCAGTACTTC. It translates to CATSDLSSSGRVDEQYF.

The V gene is TRBV30, the J gene TRBJ2-1; TRBD2 agrees at 10 bases. CDR1 is GTSNPN, CDR2 SVGIG, per germline (reference sequence). Trimming took 2 bases from V and 4 from J; bases not matched to a gene: 11. The CDR3 spans 17 residues. The CDR3 reads CAWSPRSSGRRYNEQFF. The CDR3 DNA follows: TGTGCCTGGAGTCCCCGCTCTAGCGGGAGAAGGTACAATGAGCAGTTCTTC.

This clonotype appeared a single time. V and J are TRBV30 and TRBJ2-7; 9 bases agree with TRBD2. Gene TRBJ2-5 matches the end of the DNA better, so the J call may be wrong. The CDR3 spans 14 residues. Germline CDR1 and CDR2: GTSNPN and SVGIG (reference sequence). CDR3 bases: TGTGCCTGGGCGGGACTAGCTGCCCTGGGGACCCAGTACTTC. Translated, it gives CAWAGLAALGTQYF.

This clonotype showed up just a few times. The rearrangement uses TRBV27 and TRBJ2-4; perhaps D is TRBD1 or TRBD2 (5 bases each). The J call is uncertain, as TRBJ2-7 better fits the DNA end. This CDR3 has 16 residues. The germline V gene encodes CDR1 MNHEY and CDR2 SMNVEV (reference sequence). The CDR3 bases are TGTGCCAGCAGTTTAGGGAGAGGGGCCTTCTCCTACGAGCAGTACTTC. Amino acid sequence: CASSLGRGAFSYEQYF.

The chain has TRBV29-1 and TRBJ2-7; D remains ambiguous. This CDR3 has 14 amino acids. V was trimmed by 3 bases and J by 6 bases, leaving 18 bases between them. Per the germline V gene, CDR1 is SQVTM and CDR2 is ANQGSEA. As DNA, the CDR3 is TGCAGCGTTGAGACTTTGGGGAAGGATACCGAGCAGTACTTC. Translation: CSVETLGKDTEQYF.

This chain joins TRBV6-2 or TRBV6-3 and TRBJ1-5, with D perhaps matching TRBD1 (6 bases). The V end lost 6 bases, the J end lost 6 bases, and 15 bases lay between the germline ends. Germline CDR1 and CDR2: MNHEY and SVGEGT. The CDR3 sequence is 14 residues long. CDR3 in DNA: TGTGCCAGCAGCAGTACAGGGAACAGTCAGCCCCAGCATTTT. Encoded protein: CASSSTGNSQPQHF.

The chain couples TRBV15 to TRBJ2-5, with D maybe TRBD2 (5 bases). The germline V and J ends were trimmed by 1 base and 5 bases, with 11 bases remaining between them. The CDR3 has 14 amino acids. Germline CDR1 LNHNV, CDR2 YYDKDF (reference sequence). The CDR3 region is CATSRVSDGETQYF. The CDR3 bases are TGTGCCACCAGCAGAGTTAGCGACGGGGAGACCCAGTACTTC.

This clonotype occurred many times. J is TRBJ1-2 and V is TRBV27; 7 nucleotides line up with TRBD1. The ends lost 2 bases at V and 2 bases at J; junction bases unmatched: 2. CDR3 size: 14 residues. Germline loops: CDR1 MNHEY, CDR2 SMNVEV (reference sequence). CDR3 bases: TGTGCCAGCAGTTTACGGGACAGCAACTATGGCTACACCTTC. It encodes CASSLRDSNYGYTF.

The table lists this clonotype with a few counts. The chain links TRBV7-9 to TRBJ1-2, with D maybe TRBD1 (5 bases). Germline loops: CDR1 SEHNR, CDR2 FQNEAQ (reference sequence). Deletions cut 2 bases from V and 0 bases from J, with 7 bases between. The CDR3 is 14 residues long. The CDR3 coding sequence is TGTGCCAGCAGCTTAAAACAGGCTAACTATGGCTACACCTTC. Amino acid sequence: CASSLKQANYGYTF.

A few counts support this clonotype. The J gene is TRBJ2-5, the V gene TRBV11-1, with 8 bases aligning to TRBD1. In germline, CDR1 is SGHAT, CDR2 FQDESV (reference sequence). J was trimmed by 4 bases and V by 0 bases; bases with no gene match: 4. CDR3 length: 15 amino acids. The CDR3 coding sequence is TGTGCCAGCAGCTTAGCGGACAGGGTTCGAGAGACCCAGTACTTC. Amino acid sequence: CASSLADRVRETQYF. The complete variable domain, with remaining parts taken from reference TRBV11-1 and TRBJ2-5, reads EAEVAQSPRYKITEKSQAVAFWCDPISGHATLYWYRQILGQGPELLVQFQDESVVDDSQLPKDRFSAERLKGVDSTLKIQPAELGDSAMYLCASSLADRVRETQYFGPGTRLLVL.

This chain links TRBV6-2 or TRBV6-3 with TRBJ1-5; the D is unclear. The germline CDR1 and CDR2 sequences are MNHEY and SVGEGT. The CDR3 loop spans 12 amino acids. V was cut by 7 bases and J by 9 bases, with 13 bases left in between. The CDR3 loop is CASKDGSWPQHF. The DNA for the CDR3 is TGTGCCAGCAAGGACGGTAGTTGGCCCCAGCATTTT.

Only a few counts were recorded for this clonotype. The J gene is TRBJ2-1, the V gene TRBV28; 12 bases match TRBD2. V was pared by 2 bases and J by 12 bases, with 8 bases of the junction left unmatched. The CDR3 has 15 amino acids. CDR1 is MDHEN, CDR2 SYDVKM, per germline. The CDR3 sequence: CASSLMASGRARQFF. The CDR3 region has the DNA TGTGCCAGCAGTTTAATGGCTAGCGGGAGGGCCAGGCAGTTCTTC.

A few counts support this clonotype. The J gene is TRBJ2-5, the V gene TRBV3-1, with TRBD2 matching over 9 bases. This CDR3 comprises 16 residues. V lost 1 base, J lost 2 bases, and 5 bases stayed unmatched. Germline-derived CDR1 and CDR2 are LGHDT and YNNKEL (reference sequence). CDR3 amino acids: CASSQGGGGIQETQYF. DNA of the CDR3: TGTGCCAGCAGCCAAGGCGGGGGGGGTATTCAAGAGACCCAGTACTTC.

This sequence joins TRBV7-9 and TRBJ2-5; 7 bases are shared with TRBD2. The junction had 6 bases not matched to a gene; V was cut back by 5 bases and J by 0 bases. The V gene's germline CDR1 is SEHNR and CDR2 FQNEAQ (reference sequence). This CDR3 has 15 residues. DNA for the CDR3: TGTGCCAGCAGCGGCCTAGCGGTGAACCAAGAGACCCAGTACTTC. Protein sequence: CASSGLAVNQETQYF.